The present T cell receptor beta chain was sequenced within a study of cytomegalovirus exposure and HLA in healthy donors (dated by TCRdb to about 2017). In terms of the full investigation: An earlier analysis of around 600 of the donors reported more than 250 Gb of sequence data and roughly 100 million unique TCR beta sequences from about 180 million T cells. Roughly 320 gigabases of sequencing data and 91 million or so unique TCR sequences made up an early release that covered approximately 700 HLA-typed donors. Among the approximately 420 genotyped donors, approximately 77% belonged to the genetic ancestry cluster associated with self-reported Caucasian donors. The aim of the study was to test whether cataloging public T cell receptors could identify signatures of past pathogen exposure. The T cell repertoires of some 670 subjects were profiled by immunosequencing and related to cytomegalovirus serostatus. In addition to the first cohort of 666 subjects, a separate validation cohort of under 150 different subjects was used. High-throughput TCR immunosequencing, statistical association of individual TCRs with disease status, and machine learning were combined to predict cytomegalovirus infection status. To study patterns of TCR occurrence, a later analysis re-analyzed previously published TCR beta repertoires from around 700 donors and added high-resolution HLA genotyping. In the later analysis, no new phenotypic data were used to find candidate immune exposures; instead, reliance was placed on TCR beta sequences and their occurrence across donors. To decide whether each TCR beta V gene segment behaved as functional or pseudogenic, an earlier analysis of some 540 of the donors relied on high-throughput TCR beta sequencing. Donor age, sex, ethnicity and CMV serostatus were compiled alongside the repertoire data. In a later genetic analysis, genome-wide SNP genotypes for 398 of the 666 donors were used, and that subset was treated as a discovery cohort. All discovery cohort repertoires had been generated on a single sequencing platform. Class I and class II HLA loci were covered by the typing at four-digit resolution. The number of typed donors differed by locus: 629-630 for A, B, C, DRB1 and DQB1; 522 for DQA1; around 610 for DPA1; and roughly 490 for DPB1. About five DR-DQ haplotypes were treated as single units for association and clustering because of strong linkage in the cohort. On average, roughly 250,000 unique TCR beta nucleotide sequences were sequenced per donor among about 400 genotyped donors of the cohort, with 15% to 20% of those sequences being non-productive. Paper-wide results and their limitations: Only TCR beta chains were sequenced in this cohort, and the absence of alpha or paired-chain data limited detectable features. Because some donors lacked HLA typing at each locus, the association tests relied only on the typed subset. A later analysis found that HLA-associated TCR beta chains were more clonally expanded and had lower generation probabilities than equally common non-associated chains. Sequencing depth was assumed to be roughly uniform across donors in the presence/absence analyses, though that assumption may not hold. Immune exposure information for the cohort was limited to CMV serostatus. When HLA alleles, especially DR and DQ, strongly co-occurred, attributing TCR associations to individual alleles was difficult. Compared with the approximately 600-donor mean, donors in an Asian-associated ancestry cluster had fewer N-insertions in productive TCRs, according to a later genetic analysis. Across donors, most TCR sequences were observed very rarely, whereas some public TCRs were present in many individuals. Most CMV-associated TCR beta chains appeared to be HLA-restricted in a later analysis, and the HLA associations seemed to be driven largely by CMV exposure. The earlier analysis of some 540 of the donors excluded roughly 17 rarely observed V segments, including chromosome 9 orphons, because counts were too low. An association between a missense DCLRE1C variant and V-gene and J-gene trimming of TCR beta chains was found in a later genetic analysis and replicated in an independent cohort. Specific HLA alleles were associated with roughly 16,000 TCR beta sequences at a false discovery rate of 0.05 in a later analysis. In a later analysis, several top co-occurrence clusters were reported to appear linked to parvovirus B19, influenza, CMV and Epstein-Barr virus. The study listed approximately 150 TCR beta chains as associated with cytomegalovirus. The classifier was reported to diagnose cytomegalovirus status with high specificity and sensitivity in both the original cohort and the validation cohort. According to a later analysis, TCR association rates differed among HLA loci, with DRB1 alleles showing the most associated TCRs and HLA-C alleles showing the fewest. According to the authors, the approach could potentially be generalized to other disease states and immunological phenotypes. A further reported finding was that TCR beta sequences accurately predicted the HLA-A and HLA-B alleles for most subjects in the first cohort. A few of the identified cytomegalovirus-associated TCR beta chains were confirmed in vitro to be specific for cytomegalovirus antigens. A group of highly shared sequence variants was considered likely to be a technical artifact of the sequencing pipeline. Linkage disequilibrium might explain the correlated functional status among segregating V segments, but an unknown experimental factor could not be excluded. Broadly in line with IMGT annotations, most TCR beta V segments showed up in productive rearrangements about 90% or about 30% of the time in an earlier analysis of several hundred of the donors.

Library method: the immunoSEQ multiplex PCR assay. For the multiplex PCR, a mixture combining 60 forward primers for TCR Vbeta segments and 13 reverse primers for TCR Jbeta segments was used. Amplification of the CDR3 region of rearranged TCR beta genes was performed with a multiplex PCR assay on genomic DNA. On the Illumina HiSeq System, the amplified TCR beta libraries were sequenced as 87-base-pair reads. As for the original processing: Across the 500 to 750 repertoires, a later analysis counted some 80 million unique TCR beta chains, some 11 million of which were shared by at least two donors. Raw reads were error-corrected and collapsed into unique sequences with a nearest-neighbor algorithm that merged closely related sequences to remove PCR and sequencing errors. Alignment of CDR3 sequences to IMGT reference sequences was used to assign V, D and J gene segments. Each retained sequence needed at least a six-nucleotide match to both a V gene segment and a J gene segment. A rearrangement counted as productive if the CDR3 had no stop codons and remained in frame with V and J, and every other rearrangement counted as non-productive. Following IMGT convention, CDR3 was defined as the stretch from the second conserved V-encoded cysteine to the conserved J-encoded phenylalanine. Sequences without an unambiguous match to a single V gene segment were excluded from the earlier analysis of almost 600 of the donors. An earlier analysis of a few hundred of the donors classified V segments as functional when productive rearrangements were above 56.7% and as segregating when the standard deviation between donors was above 5%. A statistical classification framework was built to diagnose cytomegalovirus status from the catalog of TCR beta chain sequences. In a later analysis, V and J genes were assigned by comparing TCR nucleotide sequences against IMGT/GENE-DB human TR gene sequences. The TCRdist pipeline was used in a later analysis to assign CDR3 sequences and most-parsimonious VDJ recombination scenarios. In a later analysis, every TCR beta chain was defined by the combination of its CDR3 amino acid sequence and its V-gene family, and reads without a unique V-gene family were dropped. To address suspected cross-contamination and a sequencing artifact, a later analysis removed under 600 highly shared, low-generation-probability nucleotide sequences. In a later analysis, a clonal expansion index for each public chain was calculated from normalized within-repertoire ranks of inferred template counts. A later analysis computed generation probabilities with a VDJ recombination model fitted to out-of-frame rearrangements, and checked the results against IGoR. In a later analysis, hypergeometric tests were used to score TCR-TCR, TCR-HLA and TCR-CMV co-occurrence, with a repertoire-size bias correction applied to TCR pairs. To estimate false discovery rates, a later analysis permuted the HLA or CMV assignments 20 times. In a later analysis, co-occurring TCRs were grouped using DBSCAN, and TCRdist sequence similarity was added for clustering within HLA-allele-positive subsets. Co-occurrence clustering excluded repertoires with fewer than 30,000 or more than 120,000 public chains, plus five with anomalous nucleotide sharing. TCRdb limited this immuneACCESS table to in-frame rearrangements with V and J called. A share of clones is missing; checked studies link under half to unresolved V genes, and the rest is unexplained. That table gives V, J and clone size, and the DNA gave D and trimming. Here the sample has some 110,000 clones; 9.5% occur a single time. Of the sample, less than 4% is held by the ten largest clones.

Only a few counts were recorded for this clone. No cognate antigen has been identified for it. Base qualities are missing; no much larger clone stands one base away. The cohort comprised some 680 healthy bone marrow donors. Cohort members were all nominally healthy when sampled, although unrecorded immune exposures were likely present. The donor tested CMV seronegative and was one of the 352 seronegative cohort members. Each donor provided a peripheral blood sample, and peripheral blood mononuclear cells were used for TCR beta sequencing. The Qiagen DNeasy Blood Extraction Kit was used to extract genomic DNA from the blood cell samples. The sequence was obtained from a man aged 30 to 39 in good health and CMV-seronegative. Sample: PBMCs.

The DNA is TGTGCCAGCAGCCCCCCAGGGGCGAGGGGTGAAAAACTGTTTTTT. This yields the protein CASSPPGARGEKLFF. Recombination connected TRBV7-9 to TRBJ1-4; 6 matching bases give a weak D call of TRBD1. From a lookup of the germline V gene (reference sequence), CDR1 and CDR2 are SEHNR and FQNEAQ. CDR3 length: 15 amino acids, cysteine to phenylalanine. Kept here is only the CDR3 DNA, which spans 45 bases and is read in frame from base 1. Trimming at the junction amounts to 5 bases on V and 7 bases on J, and the germline ends lie 17 bases apart.